What follows are 29 T cell receptor beta chains derived from one specimen sequenced in a study of T cell changes during pregnancy in multiple sclerosis. Libraries were prepared by immunoSEQ multiplex PCR; TCRdb keeps only in-frame clonotypes and omits some of them. The sample carries 35,000 to 50,000 clones, about 87% recorded once. The source was CD4+ T cells from peripheral blood mononuclear cells, collected in the second trimester of pregnancy. The receptor set was obtained from a female donor with multiple sclerosis, enrolled in a pregnancy study.

J is TRBJ2-7 and V is TRBV5-1; the D gene is possibly TRBD2 (6 bases). Germline assignment: CDR1 SGHRS and CDR2 YFSETQ. Between the trimmed V and J ends, which lost 2 bases and 3 bases, there was a span of 15 bases. The length of the CDR3 is 15 residues. Written as DNA, the CDR3 is TGCGCCAGCAGCTTTCTTGCTGGGGGGTTCTACGAGCAGTACTTC. Residues: CASSFLAGGFYEQYF.

V gene TRBV15 combines with J gene TRBJ2-7; no firm D call. The CDR3 totals 12 residues. Germline lookup yields CDR1 LNHNV and CDR2 YYDKDF (reference sequence). V lost 5 bases to trimming and J lost 5 bases, with 10 bases between them. This CDR3 reads CATSPGFDEQYF. The CDR3 nucleotides are TGTGCCACCAGCCCCGGGTTCGACGAGCAGTACTTC.

The chain joins TRBV28 to TRBJ2-7; 7 nucleotides line up with TRBD2. This CDR3 is built from 14 residues. Germline CDR1 and CDR2: MDHEN and SYDVKM. After removal of 3 bases from V and 5 bases from J, the junction contained 7 bases not matched to a gene. CDR3 amino acids: CASSFTGGRDEQYF. The CDR3 nucleotides read TGTGCCAGCAGTTTCACCGGGGGGAGGGACGAGCAGTACTTC. The full variable domain, with the rest looked up from reference TRBV28 and TRBJ2-7, is DVKVTQSSRYLVKRTGEKVFLECVQDMDHENMFWYRQDPGLGLRLIYFSYDVKMKEKGDIPEGYSVSREKKERFSLILESASTNQTSMYLCASSFTGGRDEQYFGPGTRLTVT.

V and J are TRBV5-6 and TRBJ2-7, with TRBD1 identical over 8 bases. This CDR3 is 14 amino acids long. Germline V CDR1 and CDR2: SGHDT, YYEEEE. The V and J ends lost 4 bases and 3 bases, in that order; junction bases with no gene match: 6. The CDR3 protein is CASSPGQEGYEQYF. In DNA form, the CDR3 reads TGTGCCAGCAGCCCGGGACAGGAAGGCTACGAGCAGTACTTC.

The chain uses TRBV5-1 and TRBJ1-4, with a weak D call TRBD1 (6 bases). CDR3 length equals 14 residues. Trimming stripped 3 bases from V and 8 bases from J, with 14 bases between. Germline V lookup: CDR1 SGHRS, CDR2 YFSETQ. The CDR3 sequence: CASSSRRGREKLFF. The CDR3 nucleotides are TGCGCCAGCAGCTCCCGCAGGGGAAGAGAAAAACTGTTTTTT. The complete variable domain, with remaining parts taken from reference TRBV5-1 and TRBJ1-4, reads KAGVTQTPRYLIKTRGQQVTLSCSPISGHRSVSWYQQTPGQGLQFLFEYFSETQRNKGNFPGRFSGRQFSNSRSEMNVSTLELGDSALYLCASSSRRGREKLFFGSGTQLSVL.

V gene TRBV11-2 combines with J gene TRBJ2-4, with a tentative D call TRBD2 (7 bases). Trimming took off 1 base at V and 4 bases at J, with 11 bases between the two ends. The CDR3 has 15 amino acids. The germline V gene encodes CDR1 SGHAT and CDR2 FQNNGV. CDR3 loop: CASSLGGGPKNIQYF. In DNA form, the CDR3 reads TGTGCCAGCAGCTTAGGGGGGGGGCCGAAAAACATTCAGTACTTC.

This chain connects TRBV2 to TRBJ2-3; D is perhaps TRBD1 (7 bases). V dropped 6 bases and J dropped 6 bases, with 22 bases sitting between them. In germline, CDR1 is SNHLY, CDR2 FYNNEI. CDR3 length equals 16 residues. The CDR3 is CASRGVGTDLADTQYF. CDR3 DNA: TGTGCCAGCAGGGGCGTCGGGACAGACCTAGCGGATACGCAGTATTTT.

The chain joins TRBV7-2 to TRBJ2-1, with 9 bases that match TRBD2. The CDR3 contains 15 residues. In germline, CDR1 is SGHTA, CDR2 FQGNSA. V was pared by 6 bases and J by 1 base, with 4 bases of the junction left unmatched. The CDR3 nucleotides read TGTGCCAGCAGGTCAGCGGGAGGTTCCTACAATGAGCAGTTCTTC. It encodes CASRSAGGSYNEQFF.

In this sample, this clone turned up a few times. V usage is TRBV9 and J usage is TRBJ1-5; TRBD1 is a possible D gene (6 bases). The CDR3 consists of 14 residues. Germline V gives CDR1 SGDLS, CDR2 YYNGEE. V was pared by 0 bases and J by 5 bases, with 9 bases between. CDR3 nucleotides: TGTGCCAGCAGCGTAGGACAGGCGGATCAGCCCCAGCATTTT. This gives the protein CASSVGQADQPQHF.

The chain employs TRBV2 and TRBJ1-1; TRBD1 matches at 8 bases. The CDR3 covers 14 residues. V trimming: 5 bases; J trimming: 1 base; junction bases outside the gene matches: 3. Per germline, CDR1 SNHLY and CDR2 FYNNEI. CDR3 protein: CASSFDRGNTEAFF. The DNA of the CDR3 is TGTGCCAGCAGTTTCGACAGGGGGAACACTGAAGCTTTCTTT. Using reference TRBV2 and TRBJ1-1 for the parts outside the CDR3, the full variable domain is EPEVTQTPSHQVTQMGQEVILRCVPISNHLYFYWYRQILGQKVEFLVSFYNNEISEKSEIFDDQFSVERPDGSNFTLKIRSTKLEDSAMYFCASSFDRGNTEAFFGQGTRLTVV.

This clone was detected only once. The chain has TRBV29-1 and TRBJ2-2; the D gene is possibly TRBD2 (6 bases). CDR3 length: 16 residues. V was cut by 4 bases and J by 4 bases, with 19 bases left in between. Germline V gene lookup returns CDR1 SQVTM and CDR2 ANQGSEA. The CDR3: CSVGFGGGVGTGELFF. The CDR3 bases are TGCAGCGTTGGTTTTGGGGGAGGAGTAGGCACCGGGGAGCTGTTTTTT.

The chain has TRBV11-2 and TRBJ2-1; 9 nucleotides line up with TRBD1. Per germline, CDR1 SGHAT and CDR2 FQNNGV. The CDR3 consists of 14 residues. V shed 3 bases, J shed 6 bases, and the junction held 3 bases outside the gene matches. CDR3 coding DNA: TGTGCCAGCAGCTTTAGACAGGGGGGCAATGAGCAGTTCTTC. It translates to CASSFRQGGNEQFF.

This chain connects TRBV18 to TRBJ1-3; D not resolved. V lost 5 bases to trimming and J lost 0 bases, with 14 bases between them. Germline assignment: CDR1 KGHSH and CDR2 LQKENI. This CDR3 comprises 16 residues. In DNA form, the CDR3 reads TGTGCCAGCTCAGAGGCGACCCGGAGCTCTGGAAACACCATATATTTT. Its protein product is CASSEATRSSGNTIYF.

The rearrangement links TRBV9 to TRBJ2-1; 9 bases map to TRBD2. Germline V gene data show CDR1 as SGDLS and CDR2 as YYNGEE. V shed 6 bases, J shed 4 bases, and the junction held 8 bases outside the gene matches. The CDR3 is 15 amino acids. CDR3: CASTPAAGGYNEQFF. DNA for the CDR3: TGTGCCAGCACCCCAGCAGCGGGAGGTTACAATGAGCAGTTCTTC.

V is TRBV6-5 and J is TRBJ2-3, with TRBD2 identical over 7 bases. The V gene's germline CDR1 is MNHEY and CDR2 SVGAGI. The ends lost 7 bases at V and 0 bases at J; junction bases unmatched: 7. The CDR3 has 15 amino acids. CDR3 in DNA: TGTGCCAGCAAGCGGGACCGTGCTAGCACAGATACGCAGTATTTT. Amino acid sequence: CASKRDRASTDTQYF.

The rearrangement links TRBV7-6 to TRBJ2-3, with D possibly TRBD2 on 6 matching bases. Germline CDR1 reads SGHVS; CDR2 reads FNYEAQ. V was clipped by 2 bases and J by 4 bases, with 19 bases between them. CDR3 length equals 17 residues. The CDR3 region has the DNA TGTGCCAGCAGCTTACCCCTTACGGGAGACAGTGCAGATACGCAGTATTTT. Protein sequence: CASSLPLTGDSADTQYF.

The genes are TRBV13 and TRBJ2-1, with TRBD2 matching over 10 bases. V lost 1 base and J lost 6; bases outside the gene matches: 3. CDR3 length: 15 residues. In germline, CDR1 is PRHDT, CDR2 FYEKMQ (reference sequence). The CDR3, as DNA: TGTGCCAGCAGCTTAGCCAGCGGGAGGGGCAATGAGCAGTTCTTC. Protein: CASSLASGRGNEQFF.

As DNA, the CDR3 is TGTGCCAGCAGTCCAGGACAGTTCCGCTCTGGGGCCAACGTCCTGACTTTC. This encodes CASSPGQFRSGANVLTF. The chain uses TRBV27 and TRBJ2-6; a weak D match, TRBD1 (6 bases). V was pared by 5 bases and J by 0 bases, with 14 bases between. This CDR3 contains 17 residues. CDR1 MNHEY and CDR2 SMNVEV come from the germline V gene (reference sequence).

This chain connects TRBV29-1 to TRBJ2-7, with D possibly matching TRBD2 (5 bases). The length of the CDR3 is 13 residues. Trimming removed 4 bases from V and 2 bases from J, with 12 bases in between. CDR1 is SQVTM, CDR2 ANQGSEA, per germline. The CDR3 protein is CSVGSGSTYEQYF. The CDR3 bases are TGCAGCGTTGGAAGCGGCAGTACCTACGAGCAGTACTTC.

This chain's CDR3 is CASSGGRGTEAFF. DNA of the CDR3: TGTGCCAGCAGTGGAGGGCGAGGCACTGAAGCTTTCTTT. V gene TRBV6-5 combines with J gene TRBJ1-1; D is uncertain. Trimming stripped 5 bases from V and 4 bases from J, with 11 bases between. Germline CDR1 reads MNHEY; CDR2 reads SVGAGI. The CDR3 runs 13 residues.

The chain employs TRBV2 and TRBJ1-2; tentatively, D is TRBD1 (5 bases). This CDR3 comprises 14 residues. CDR1 and CDR2 (germline): SNHLY, FYNNEI. V lost 4 bases to trimming and J lost 5 bases, with 14 bases between them. CDR3 nucleotides: TGTGCCAGCAGTGTGTTGCCAGGGTTATATGGCTACACCTTC. This codes for CASSVLPGLYGYTF.

The J gene is TRBJ2-3, the V gene TRBV5-6, with D unclear. Germline loops: CDR1 SGHDT, CDR2 YYEEEE. This CDR3 contains 12 residues. V dropped 4 bases and J dropped 7 bases, with 10 bases sitting between them. Written as DNA, the CDR3 is TGTGCCAGCAGCACATCGTCCCATACGCAGTATTTT. Encoded protein: CASSTSSHTQYF.

The chain combines TRBV2 with TRBJ2-2, with a possible D match to TRBD2 (5 bases). V was pared by 2 bases and J by 4 bases, with 8 bases between. The CDR3 consists of 14 residues. Germline CDR1 reads SNHLY; CDR2 reads FYNNEI. CDR3 residues: CASSENEGTGELFF. DNA for the CDR3: TGTGCCAGCAGTGAAAACGAGGGCACCGGGGAGCTGTTTTTT.

The chain uses TRBV18 and TRBJ1-1; maybe TRBD1 (5 bases). This CDR3 comprises 15 residues. V lost 4 bases and J 3 bases, leaving 15 bases between the germline ends. From germline, CDR1 is KGHSH and CDR2 LQKENI. The CDR3, as DNA: TGTGCCAGCTCACTTTCCCAGGGCTCTGACACTGAAGCTTTCTTT. It encodes CASSLSQGSDTEAFF.

The V and J genes are TRBV19 and TRBJ2-2, with D perhaps TRBD1 (6 bases). CDR1 LNHDA and CDR2 SQIVND come from the germline V gene (reference sequence). Trimming took off 0 bases at V and 3 bases at J, with 17 bases between the two ends. The CDR3 extends over 18 amino acids. The CDR3 DNA reads as TGTGCCAGTAGTATAGATCAGGCATCGGCAGGGGACACCGGGGAGCTGTTTTTT. Amino acids: CASSIDQASAGDTGELFF. The full variable domain, with the rest looked up from reference TRBV19 and TRBJ2-2, is DGGITQSPKYLFRKEGQNVTLSCEQNLNHDAMYWYRQDPGQGLRLIYYSQIVNDFQKGDIAEGYSVSREKKESFPLTVTSAQKNPTAFYLCASSIDQASAGDTGELFFGEGSRLTVL.

V and J are TRBV5-1 and TRBJ2-7, with D tentatively TRBD1 (6 bases). This CDR3 contains 14 residues. The ends were cut back, 4 bases at V and 5 bases at J, with 16 bases in the middle. Germline lookup yields CDR1 SGHRS and CDR2 YFSETQ. The CDR3 is CASSEAGVTDEQYF. The CDR3, as DNA: TGCGCCAGCAGCGAGGCAGGGGTAACTGACGAGCAGTACTTC.

The genes are TRBV28 and TRBJ2-7; the match to TRBD2 covers 14 bases. Germline V gives CDR1 MDHEN, CDR2 SYDVKM. The V and J ends lost 5 bases and 6 bases, in that order; junction bases with no gene match: 3. The CDR3 has 14 residues. This chain's CDR3 is CASSLGLAGGEQYF. In DNA, the CDR3 is TGTGCCAGCAGTCTTGGACTAGCGGGAGGCGAGCAGTACTTC.

The chain links TRBV15 to TRBJ2-1, with 8 bases identical to TRBD2. Germline V gives CDR1 LNHNV, CDR2 YYDKDF (reference sequence). CDR3 size: 17 residues. Trimming at V came to 0 bases and at J to 6 bases, leaving 10 bases not matched to a gene. The chain's CDR3 is CATSRDFRLAGANEQFF. In DNA, the CDR3 is TGTGCCACCAGCAGAGATTTCCGGCTAGCGGGCGCCAATGAGCAGTTCTTC.

The genes are TRBV5-1 and TRBJ2-1; 7 bases are a match to TRBD1. The CDR3 length is 13 residues. Looked up from germline, CDR1 is SGHRS and CDR2 is YFSETQ. J gave up 11 bases and V 0 bases, and 5 bases lay outside the gene matches. The CDR3 sequence: CASSLDRGRQQFF. The CDR3 coding sequence is TGCGCCAGCAGCTTGGACAGGGGCCGCCAGCAGTTCTTC.